This T cell receptor beta chain was captured by sequencing in a study of T cell responses to AZD1222 COVID-19 vaccine. Background on the study: Researchers grouped second doses given at about 4 or about 12 weeks into one pool. General study findings and limits: Reports say nearly half of spike-specific TCRs go after unmutated variant regions. Donors were chiefly white British, with a greater number of females, and clonal diversity was perhaps underestimated.

Concerning this clone: Its cognate antigen is unknown.

Sequencing used immunoSEQ multiplex PCR; TCRdb keeps in-frame clones, though not all of them. There are approximately 140,000 clones in the sample; under 95% occur only once, and around 5.1% lies in the top ten. This receptor was obtained from an adult in good health. Source: peripheral blood, taken on day 0 of AZD1222 vaccination.

CDR3 in DNA: TGTGCCAGCAGCCGGAACGCTGGGGCGAACACCGGGGAGCTGTTTTTT. It specifies CASSRNAGANTGELFF. The V gene is TRBV3-1 (or the pseudogene TRBV3-2), the J gene TRBJ2-2; no clear D gene. Germline V gene lookup returns CDR1 LGHDT and CDR2 YNNKEL (reference sequence). The length of the CDR3 is 16 residues. V gave up 4 bases and J gave up 0 bases, with 12 bases separating them.